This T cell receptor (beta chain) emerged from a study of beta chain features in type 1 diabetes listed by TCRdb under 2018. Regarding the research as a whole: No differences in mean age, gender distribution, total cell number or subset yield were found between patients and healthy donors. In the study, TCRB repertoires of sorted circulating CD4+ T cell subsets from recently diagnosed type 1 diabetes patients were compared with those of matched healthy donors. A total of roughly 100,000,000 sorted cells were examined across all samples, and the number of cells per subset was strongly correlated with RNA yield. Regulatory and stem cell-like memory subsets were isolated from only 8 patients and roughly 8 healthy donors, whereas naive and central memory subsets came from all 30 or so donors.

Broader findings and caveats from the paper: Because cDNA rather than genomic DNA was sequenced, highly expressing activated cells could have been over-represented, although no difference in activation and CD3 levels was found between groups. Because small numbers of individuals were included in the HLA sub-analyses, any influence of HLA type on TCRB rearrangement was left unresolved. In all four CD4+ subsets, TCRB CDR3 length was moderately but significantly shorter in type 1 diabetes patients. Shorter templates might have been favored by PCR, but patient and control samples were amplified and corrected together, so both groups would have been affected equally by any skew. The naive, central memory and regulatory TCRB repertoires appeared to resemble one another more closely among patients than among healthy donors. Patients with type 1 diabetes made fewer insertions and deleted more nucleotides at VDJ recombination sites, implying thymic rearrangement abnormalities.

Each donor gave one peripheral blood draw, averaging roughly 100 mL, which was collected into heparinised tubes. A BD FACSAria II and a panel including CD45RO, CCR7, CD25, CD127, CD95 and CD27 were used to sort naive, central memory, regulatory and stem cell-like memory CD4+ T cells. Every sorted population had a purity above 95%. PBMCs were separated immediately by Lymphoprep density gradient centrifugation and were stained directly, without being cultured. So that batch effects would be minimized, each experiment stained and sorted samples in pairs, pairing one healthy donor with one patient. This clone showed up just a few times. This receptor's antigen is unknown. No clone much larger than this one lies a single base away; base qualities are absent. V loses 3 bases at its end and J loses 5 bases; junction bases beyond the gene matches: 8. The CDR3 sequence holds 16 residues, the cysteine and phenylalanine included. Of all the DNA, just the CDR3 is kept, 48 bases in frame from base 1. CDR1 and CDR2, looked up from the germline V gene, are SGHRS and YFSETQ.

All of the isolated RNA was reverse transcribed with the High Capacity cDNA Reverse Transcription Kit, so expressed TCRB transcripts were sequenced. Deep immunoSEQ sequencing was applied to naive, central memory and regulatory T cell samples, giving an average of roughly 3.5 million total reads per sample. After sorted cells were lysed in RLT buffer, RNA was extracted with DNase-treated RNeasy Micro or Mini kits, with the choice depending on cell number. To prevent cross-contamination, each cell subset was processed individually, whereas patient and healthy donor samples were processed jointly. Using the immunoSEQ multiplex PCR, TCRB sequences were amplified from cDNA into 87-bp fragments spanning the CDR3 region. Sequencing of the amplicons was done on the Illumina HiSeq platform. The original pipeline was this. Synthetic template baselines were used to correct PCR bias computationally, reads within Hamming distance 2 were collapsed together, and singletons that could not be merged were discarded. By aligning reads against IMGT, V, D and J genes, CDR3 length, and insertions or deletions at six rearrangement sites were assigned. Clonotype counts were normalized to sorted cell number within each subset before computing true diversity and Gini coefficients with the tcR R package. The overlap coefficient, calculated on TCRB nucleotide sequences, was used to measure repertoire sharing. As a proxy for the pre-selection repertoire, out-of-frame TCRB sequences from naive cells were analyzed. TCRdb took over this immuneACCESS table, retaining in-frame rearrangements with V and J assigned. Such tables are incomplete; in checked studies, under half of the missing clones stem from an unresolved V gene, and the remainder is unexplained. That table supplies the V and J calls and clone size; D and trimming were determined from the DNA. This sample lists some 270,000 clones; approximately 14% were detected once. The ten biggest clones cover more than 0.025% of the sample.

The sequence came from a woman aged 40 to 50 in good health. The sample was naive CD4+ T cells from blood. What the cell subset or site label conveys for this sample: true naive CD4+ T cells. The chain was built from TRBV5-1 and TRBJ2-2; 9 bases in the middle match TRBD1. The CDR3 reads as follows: CASSSEGQGRTGELFF. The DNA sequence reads TGCGCCAGCAGCTCGGAAGGACAGGGGCGGACCGGGGAGCTGTTTTTT.